Each of the 31 T cell receptor beta chains below was sequenced from the same sample in a study of CD8 T cells in Susac syndrome. Random hexamers were used to reverse transcribe about 0.45 to 1 ug of RNA. A single record per CDR3 protein comes from TCRdb applying MiXCR to the immunoSEQ multiplex PCR reads. Of roughly 200,000 distinct CDR3 sequences listed, approximately 95% are singletons. Sequencing used CD4+ T cells from PBMCs. The receptors here all came from a human donor with multiple sclerosis.

This clonotype has a single count. The chain joins TRBV29-1 to TRBJ1-1, with D possibly TRBD1 on 6 matching bases. This CDR3 spans 14 amino acids. CDR1 and CDR2 from the germline V gene are SQVTM and ANQGSEA. V gave up 7 bases and J gave up 1 base, with 16 bases separating them. The CDR3 is CSGSGGATNTEAFF. Here the CDR3 DNA reads TGCAGCGGCTCGGGGGGCGCTACGAACACTGAAGCTTTCTTT.

The chain has TRBV29-1 and TRBJ2-3, with D uncertain. Germline loops: CDR1 SQVTM, CDR2 ANQGSEA. This CDR3 comprises 10 residues. V was cut by 6 bases and J by 6 bases, with 7 bases left in between. CDR3 in DNA: TGCAGCGTAACACGGGATACGCAGTATTTT. As protein: CSVTRDTQYF.

The chain couples TRBV20-1 to TRBJ2-1; D call uncertain. V lost 0 bases, J lost 7 bases, and 13 bases lay in between. This CDR3 has 14 amino acids. The germline V gene has CDR1 DFQATT and CDR2 SNEGSKA (reference sequence). CDR3 bases: TGCAGTGCTAGAGATCCCCAGGATGGGAATGAGCAGTTCTTC. The encoded protein is CSARDPQDGNEQFF.

The chain links TRBV7-2 to TRBJ2-3; TRBD2 is a possible D gene (7 bases). The CDR3 length is 16 residues. V was pared by 3 bases and J by 2 bases, with 15 bases between. Germline loops: CDR1 SGHTA, CDR2 FQGNSA. CDR3: CASSLGGGVITDTQYF. In nucleotides, the CDR3 is TGTGCCAGCAGCTTGGGCGGGGGCGTTATCACAGATACGCAGTATTTT.

This clonotype appeared a few times. The rearrangement links TRBV30 to TRBJ1-2; weak D call: TRBD1 (6 bases). The V gene's germline CDR1 is GTSNPN and CDR2 SVGIG (reference sequence). With 3 bases removed from V and 2 bases from J, the gap between germline ends came to 7 bases. This CDR3 spans 12 amino acids. Here the CDR3 DNA reads TGTGCCTGGAGCACAGGGAACTATGGCTACACCTTC. Translated, it gives CAWSTGNYGYTF.

V is TRBV2 and J is TRBJ1-4; no firm D call. Germline values: CDR1 SNHLY, CDR2 FYNNEI. Trimming pared 1 base from V and 8 bases from J, leaving 5 bases between. The CDR3 spans 12 residues. Here the CDR3 reads CASSEGAEKLFF. The CDR3 coding sequence is TGTGCCAGCAGTGAAGGAGCCGAAAAACTGTTTTTT.

The chain has TRBV7-2 and TRBJ2-6; D may be TRBD2 (6 bases). This CDR3 has 15 residues. V gave up 7 bases and J gave up 4 bases, with 14 bases separating them. Germline CDR1 SGHTA, CDR2 FQGNSA. For the CDR3, the DNA is TGTGCCAGCAATGGGCCGCGGGGCGGGGCCAACGTCCTGACTTTC. This gives the protein CASNGPRGGANVLTF.

The V call is TRBV29-1, the J call TRBJ1-1; D may be TRBD1 (5 bases). The CDR3 is 14 amino acids. CDR1 is SQVTM, CDR2 ANQGSEA, per germline. V was pared by 2 bases and J by 4 bases, with 14 bases between. CDR3 protein: CSVESGAGSTEAFF. The CDR3 coding sequence is TGCAGCGTTGAATCCGGAGCAGGGAGCACTGAAGCTTTCTTT.

The chain uses TRBV5-1 and TRBJ2-7; no definite D call. The length of the CDR3 is 13 residues. CDR1 and CDR2 (germline): SGHRS, YFSETQ. The V gene lost 2 bases and the J gene lost 3 bases, with 9 bases spanning the gap. The CDR3: CASSLRADYEQYV. DNA for the CDR3: TGCGCCAGCAGCTTACGGGCCGACTACGAGCAGTACGTC.

The rearrangement uses TRBV30 and TRBJ2-2; 9 bases fit TRBD1. The germline CDR1 and CDR2 sequences are GTSNPN and SVGIG (reference sequence). V gave up 5 bases and J gave up 6 bases; unmatched junction bases: 4. The CDR3 length is 13 residues. Here the CDR3 DNA reads TGTGCCTGGGGGACAGGGATTTCCGGGGAGCTGTTTTTT. This gives the protein CAWGTGISGELFF.

V usage is TRBV5-4 and J usage is TRBJ2-5; D unresolved. Between the trimmed V and J ends, which lost 1 base and 4 bases, there was a span of 5 bases. Germline V lookup: CDR1 SGHNT, CDR2 YYREEE (reference sequence). CDR3 size: 12 residues. As DNA, the CDR3 is TGTGCCAGCAGCTTGCCCAGAGAGACCCAGTACTTC. This sequence encodes CASSLPRETQYF.

The V gene is TRBV9, the J gene TRBJ2-3; TRBD2 matches 8 bases. Trimming removed 4 bases from V and 3 bases from J; junction bases left unmatched: 16. The CDR3 runs to 18 residues. Looked up from germline, CDR1 is SGDLS and CDR2 is YYNGEE. The CDR3 DNA is TGTGCCAGCAGCCCCCGCCCGCTCAGCGGGGGTTCTACAGATACGCAGTATTTT. Translating it yields CASSPRPLSGGSTDTQYF.

The V and J genes are TRBV30 and TRBJ2-1, with 10 bases that match TRBD2. V dropped 0 bases and J dropped 13; count of bases not matched to a gene: 3. This CDR3 region has 12 residues. In germline, CDR1 is GTSNPN, CDR2 SVGIG (reference sequence). CDR3 in DNA: TGTGCCTGGAGTGTCGGACTAGCGGTTCAGTTCTTC. This codes for CAWSVGLAVQFF. Supplemented by reference TRBV30 and TRBJ2-1, the full variable domain reads SQTIHQWPATLVQPVGSPLSLECTVEGTSNPNLYWYRQAAGRGLQLLFYSVGIGQISSEVPQNLSASRPQDRQFILSSKKLLLSDSGFYLCAWSVGLAVQFFGPGTRLTVL.

The chain carries TRBV6-2 or TRBV6-3 and TRBJ1-1; D remains ambiguous. This CDR3 has 13 amino acids. Trimming cost V 7 bases and J 1 base, with 10 bases left between them. Germline values: CDR1 MNHEY, CDR2 SVGEGT. CDR3 sequence reads: CASKISTNTEAFF. The CDR3, as DNA: TGTGCCAGCAAAATATCTACGAACACTGAAGCTTTCTTT.

The count of this clonotype is one. The J gene is TRBJ2-7, the V gene TRBV20-1, with TRBD1 matching over 8 bases. The CDR3 has 13 amino acids. V was clipped by 3 bases and J by 7 bases; unmatched bases: 8. The V gene's germline CDR1 is DFQATT and CDR2 SNEGSKA (reference sequence). The CDR3 region has the DNA TGCAGTGCTAGGAAGGGACAGGCGGGAGAGCAGTACTTC. Translated: CSARKGQAGEQYF.

In this sample, this clonotype turned up once. This sequence joins TRBV3-1 and TRBJ1-2, with unresolved D. The V gene's germline CDR1 is LGHDT and CDR2 YNNKEL (reference sequence). V was cut by 1 base and J by 8 bases, with 14 bases left in between. The length of the CDR3 is 14 residues. In DNA, the CDR3 is TGTGCCAGCAGCCAAGTTGGGAGTCCTCAAGGCTACACCTTC. Translating it yields CASSQVGSPQGYTF.

This clonotype was detected once. This chain links TRBV7-6 with TRBJ2-3; 11 bases are shared with TRBD2. From germline, CDR1 is SGHVS and CDR2 FNYEAQ. Trimming took 5 bases from V and 3 from J; bases not matched to a gene: 7. This CDR3 is built from 16 residues. CDR3 in DNA: TGTGCCAGCAGCATCACTAGCGGGGGCCGAACAGATACGCAGTATTTT. It is translated as CASSITSGGRTDTQYF.

The chain combines TRBV3-1 with TRBJ2-1, with D perhaps TRBD1 (6 bases). The V end lost 7 bases, the J end lost 9 bases, and 19 bases lay between the germline ends. The CDR3 consists of 14 residues. The germline CDR1 and CDR2 sequences are LGHDT and YNNKEL (reference sequence). CDR3 residues: CASNPSDRTIEQFF. In nucleotides, the CDR3 is TGTGCCAGCAACCCATCCGACAGGACAATTGAGCAGTTCTTC.

This rearrangement joins TRBV10-2 to TRBJ2-3, with D possibly called TRBD1 or TRBD2 (7 bases each). Trimming pared 6 bases from V and 10 bases from J, leaving 17 bases between. This CDR3 contains 13 residues. Germline lookup yields CDR1 WSHSY and CDR2 SAAADI. The DNA for the CDR3 is TGCGCCAGCAGGGGACTTCCAGGGGGGGCGCAGTATTTT. This encodes CASRGLPGGAQYF.

V gene TRBV19 combines with J gene TRBJ1-2; D perhaps matches TRBD1 (5 bases). CDR1 and CDR2 from the germline V gene are LNHDA and SQIVND (reference sequence). The CDR3 runs to 17 residues. The V gene lost 5 bases and the J gene lost 8 bases, with 27 bases spanning the gap. DNA for the CDR3: TGTGCCAGTAGTCGCCCGGTCCGGGACGACAAAAGCATGGGCTACACCTTC. Amino acids: CASSRPVRDDKSMGYTF.

The V gene is TRBV6-6, the J gene TRBJ1-6; 7 positions match TRBD1. This CDR3 spans 16 amino acids. Per the germline V gene, CDR1 is MNHNY and CDR2 is SVGAGI (reference sequence). With V trimmed by 2 bases and J by 7 bases, 8 bases remained unmatched. CDR3 DNA: TGTGCCAGCAGTTACCGGGCGACAGGGACAAATTCACCCCTCCACTTT. This translates into CASSYRATGTNSPLHF.

DNA for the CDR3: TGTGCCAGCAGTGACCAGGGGAGGACTGAAGCTTTCTTT. It translates to CASSDQGRTEAFF. The chain couples TRBV6-4 to TRBJ1-1; D might be TRBD1 (6 bases). The V gene's germline CDR1 is MRHNA and CDR2 SNTAGT. V was shortened by 2 bases and J by 5 bases, with 9 bases between the two germline ends. CDR3 length: 13 residues.

The DNA for the CDR3 is TGTGCCATCAGTGACGGACGGAAAAATTCACCCCTCCACTTT. Translation gives CAISDGRKNSPLHF. The J gene is TRBJ1-6, the V gene TRBV10-3; D is unclear. This CDR3 has 14 amino acids. Germline V gene sequence: CDR1 ENHRY, CDR2 SYGVKD. V was cut by 3 bases and J by 7 bases, with 10 bases left in between.

The chain employs TRBV5-1 and TRBJ1-1; D gene uncertain. There are 15 residues in the CDR3. V was cut by 1 base and J by 2 bases, with 12 bases left in between. From germline, CDR1 is SGHRS and CDR2 YFSETQ. CDR3 sequence: CASSLNSEINTEAFF. The CDR3 DNA reads as TGCGCCAGCAGCTTGAATTCGGAGATTAACACTGAAGCTTTCTTT.

The chain carries TRBV5-1 and TRBJ2-5; D is uncertain. CDR3 size: 14 residues. The germline gives CDR1 SGHRS, CDR2 YFSETQ. Trimming shortened V by 1 base and J by 2 bases, and 9 bases separated the two germline ends. The CDR3, as DNA: TGCGCCAGCAGCTTGCTTCAGGTGCAAGAGACCCAGTACTTC. Translating gives CASSLLQVQETQYF.

CDR3 amino acids: CASSGTGRNQPQHF. CDR3 nucleotides: TGTGCCAGTAGCGGGACAGGGAGGAATCAGCCCCAGCATTTT. The chain uses TRBV19 and TRBJ1-5; 9 nucleotides match TRBD1. Germline lookup yields CDR1 LNHDA and CDR2 SQIVND (reference sequence). Germline trimming cut 6 bases from V and 4 bases from J; bases unmatched to any gene: 4. This CDR3 has 14 residues.

This chain uses TRBV11-3 with TRBJ2-5, with D maybe TRBD2 (5 bases). Trimming pared 1 base from V and 4 bases from J, leaving 16 bases between. The CDR3 spans 16 residues. Germline values: CDR1 SGHNT, CDR2 YENEEA. CDR3 DNA: TGTGCCAGCAGCTTAGGAGTCCGAGGGAGTAGAGAGACCCAGTACTTC. Its translation is CASSLGVRGSRETQYF. Based on the CDR3 plus reference TRBV11-3 and TRBJ2-5, the full variable domain is EAGVVQSPRYKIIEKKQPVAFWCNPISGHNTLYWYLQNLGQGPELLIRYENEEAVDDSQLPKDRFSAERLKGVDSTLKIQPAELGDSAVYLCASSLGVRGSRETQYFGPGTRLLVL.

The V and J genes are TRBV3-1 and TRBJ1-6, with D possibly TRBD1 on 6 matching bases. CDR3 length equals 14 residues. Trimming cost V 4 bases and J 10 bases, with 14 bases left between them. The germline V gene encodes CDR1 LGHDT and CDR2 YNNKEL (reference sequence). Here the CDR3 reads CASSPDRFWSPLHF. CDR3 nucleotides: TGTGCCAGCAGCCCCGACAGGTTCTGGTCACCCCTCCACTTT.

The chain uses TRBV18 and TRBJ2-5, with a weak D call TRBD1 (6 bases). CDR1 is KGHSH and CDR2 is LQKENI in the germline V gene. This CDR3 spans 14 amino acids. Trimming took 2 bases from V and 4 from J, leaving 11 bases between them. The CDR3 sequence is CASSPFPRGETQYF. CDR3 DNA sequence: TGTGCCAGCTCACCATTTCCCAGGGGAGAGACCCAGTACTTC. The whole variable domain, filled in from reference TRBV18 and TRBJ2-5, reads NAGVMQNPRHLVRRRGQEARLRCSPMKGHSHVYWYRQLPEEGLKFMVYLQKENIIDESGMPKERFSAEFPKEGPSILRIQQVVRGDSAAYFCASSPFPRGETQYFGPGTRLLVL.

The chain has TRBV7-6 and TRBJ2-7; the D gene is possibly TRBD2 (6 bases). Germline V gives CDR1 SGHVS, CDR2 FNYEAQ. This CDR3 region has 15 residues. V gave up 5 bases and J gave up 1 base, with 15 bases separating them. The CDR3 coding sequence is TGTGCCAGCAGCCCCTTTAGCGGCCCTTCCTACGAGCAGTACTTC. Residues: CASSPFSGPSYEQYF.

The gene calls are TRBV27 and TRBJ1-2; no definite D call. CDR3 length: 13 residues. V dropped 5 bases and J dropped 3 bases, with 10 bases sitting between them. Germline V gives CDR1 MNHEY, CDR2 SMNVEV (reference sequence). The CDR3, as DNA: TGTGCCAGCAGTGCAGGACTAGACTATGGCTACACCTTC. This encodes CASSAGLDYGYTF.